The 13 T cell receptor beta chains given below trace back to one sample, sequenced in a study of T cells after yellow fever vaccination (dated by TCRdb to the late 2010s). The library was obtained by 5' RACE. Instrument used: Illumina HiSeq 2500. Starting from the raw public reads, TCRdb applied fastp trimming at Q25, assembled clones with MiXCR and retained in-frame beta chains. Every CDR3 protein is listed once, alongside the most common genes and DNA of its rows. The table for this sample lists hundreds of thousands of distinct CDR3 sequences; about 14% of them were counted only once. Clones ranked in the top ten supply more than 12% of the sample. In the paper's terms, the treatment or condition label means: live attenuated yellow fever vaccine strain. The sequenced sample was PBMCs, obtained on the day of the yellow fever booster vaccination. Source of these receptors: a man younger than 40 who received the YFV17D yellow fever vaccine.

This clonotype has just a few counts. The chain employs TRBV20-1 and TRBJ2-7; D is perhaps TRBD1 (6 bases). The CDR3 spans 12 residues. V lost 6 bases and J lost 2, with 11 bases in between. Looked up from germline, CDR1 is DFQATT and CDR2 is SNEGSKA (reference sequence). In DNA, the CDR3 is TGCAGTGCCGGACAGACTCCCTACGAGCAGTACTTC. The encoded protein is CSAGQTPYEQYF.

CDR3 DNA: TGTGCCAGCAGCGAAAACAGGGACTCTGGGGCCAACGTCCTGACTTTC. This gives the protein CASSENRDSGANVLTF. The rearrangement uses TRBV7-9 and TRBJ2-6, with D maybe TRBD1 (6 bases). In germline, CDR1 is SEHNR, CDR2 FQNEAQ (reference sequence). Trimming stripped 5 bases from V and 0 bases from J, with 11 bases between. The CDR3 sequence is 16 residues long.

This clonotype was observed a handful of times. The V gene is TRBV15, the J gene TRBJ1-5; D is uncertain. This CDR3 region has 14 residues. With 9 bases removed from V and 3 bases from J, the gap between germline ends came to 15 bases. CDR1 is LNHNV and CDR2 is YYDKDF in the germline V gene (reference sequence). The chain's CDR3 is CATDLPGVNQPQHF. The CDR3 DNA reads TGTGCCACTGACCTACCCGGGGTCAATCAGCCCCAGCATTTT.

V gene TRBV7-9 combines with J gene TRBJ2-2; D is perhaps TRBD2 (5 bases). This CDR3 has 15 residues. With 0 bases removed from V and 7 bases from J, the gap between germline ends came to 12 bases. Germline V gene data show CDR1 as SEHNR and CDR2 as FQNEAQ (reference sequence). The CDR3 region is CASSLAIAAGGELFF. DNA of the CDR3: TGTGCCAGCAGCTTAGCGATTGCGGCGGGCGGGGAGCTGTTTTTT.

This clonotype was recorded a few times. The CDR3 DNA reads TGTGCCAGCAGCCCCTCCTTGGGCTCGTTAAGCTCCTACGAGCAGTACTTC. It is translated as CASSPSLGSLSSYEQYF. The rearrangement uses TRBV7-8 and TRBJ2-7, with D uncertain. CDR1 SGHVS and CDR2 FQNEAQ come from the germline V gene. Trimming took 5 bases from V and 0 from J, leaving 20 bases between them. The CDR3 spans 17 residues.

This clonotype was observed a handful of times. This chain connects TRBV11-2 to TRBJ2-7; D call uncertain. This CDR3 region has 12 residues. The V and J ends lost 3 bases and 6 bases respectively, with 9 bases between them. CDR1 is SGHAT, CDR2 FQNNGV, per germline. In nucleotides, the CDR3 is TGTGCCAGCAGCTTCGAAAGGTCCGAGCAGTACTTC. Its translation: CASSFERSEQYF.

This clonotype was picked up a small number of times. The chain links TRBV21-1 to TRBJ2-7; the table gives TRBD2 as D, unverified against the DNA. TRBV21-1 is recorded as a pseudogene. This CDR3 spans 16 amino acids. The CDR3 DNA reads TGTGCCAGCAGCACTATCTCCGGGACAGCATCCCACGAGCAGTACTTC. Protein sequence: CASSTISGTASHEQYF.

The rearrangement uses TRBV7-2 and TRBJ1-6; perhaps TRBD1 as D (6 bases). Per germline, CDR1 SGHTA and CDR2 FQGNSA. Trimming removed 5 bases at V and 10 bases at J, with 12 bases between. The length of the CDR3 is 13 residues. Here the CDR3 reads CASSVDRTSPLHF. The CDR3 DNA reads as TGTGCCAGCAGCGTGGACAGAACCTCACCCCTCCACTTT.

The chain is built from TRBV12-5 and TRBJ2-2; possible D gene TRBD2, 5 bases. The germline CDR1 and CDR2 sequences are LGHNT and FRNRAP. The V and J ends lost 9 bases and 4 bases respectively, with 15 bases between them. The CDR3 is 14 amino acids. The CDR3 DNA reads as TGTGCTAGCGGACTCACCGCGAGCACCGGGGAGCTGTTTTTT. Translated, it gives CASGLTASTGELFF. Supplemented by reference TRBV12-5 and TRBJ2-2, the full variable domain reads DARVTQTPRHKVTEMGQEVTMRCQPILGHNTVFWYRQTMMQGLELLAYFRNRAPLDDSGMPKDRFSAEMPDATLATLKIQPSEPRDSAVYFCASGLTASTGELFFGEGSRLTVL.

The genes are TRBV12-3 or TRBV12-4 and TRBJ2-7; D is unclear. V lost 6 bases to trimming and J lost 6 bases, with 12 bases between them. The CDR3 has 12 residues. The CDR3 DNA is TGTGCCAGCAGCCATTCCTCTTCCGAGCAGTACTTC. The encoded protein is CASSHSSSEQYF.

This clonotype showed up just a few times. CDR3 DNA sequence: TGCAGTGCTAGAGGCGATGAGCTGGGGAGGCGGGATCCCGTCTACAATGAGCAGTTCTTC. Its protein product is CSARGDELGRRDPVYNEQFF. The chain is built from TRBV20-1 and TRBJ2-1; possibly TRBD2 for D (6 bases). Per germline, CDR1 DFQATT and CDR2 SNEGSKA (reference sequence). This CDR3 spans 20 amino acids. V was trimmed by 1 base and J by 3 bases, leaving 28 bases between them.

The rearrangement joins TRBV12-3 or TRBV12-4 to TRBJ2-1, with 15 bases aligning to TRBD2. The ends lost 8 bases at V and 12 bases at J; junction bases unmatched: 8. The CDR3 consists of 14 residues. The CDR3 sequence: CASLPGLAGGGQFF. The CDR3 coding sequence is TGTGCCAGCCTCCCCGGACTAGCGGGAGGGGGGCAGTTCTTC.

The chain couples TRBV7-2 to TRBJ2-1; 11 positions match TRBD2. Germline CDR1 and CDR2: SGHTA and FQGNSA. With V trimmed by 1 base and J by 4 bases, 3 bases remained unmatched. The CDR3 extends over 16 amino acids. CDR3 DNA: TGTGCCAGCAGCTTAGTCCTAGCGGGGGGTTACAATGAGCAGTTCTTC. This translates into CASSLVLAGGYNEQFF. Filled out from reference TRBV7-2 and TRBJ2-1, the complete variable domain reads GAGVSQSPSNKVTEKGKDVELRCDPISGHTALYWYRQSLGQGLEFLIYFQGNSAPDKSGLPSDRFSAERTGGSVSTLTIQRTQQEDSAVYLCASSLVLAGGYNEQFFGPGTRLTVL.